This TCR beta chain was obtained from a study of patients and donors after allogeneic stem cell transplantation. One entry per CDR3 protein, called by TCRdb with MiXCR from the RT-PCR reads. The sample includes 800,000 to 1,000,000 distinct CDR3 sequences, roughly 18% seen only once; the top ten take under 6.5%. The CDR3 contains 12 residues. V was shortened by 6 bases and J by 6 bases, with 11 bases between the two germline ends. The chain couples TRBV12-3 or TRBV12-4 to TRBJ1-1; the D gene is possibly TRBD1 (5 bases). Sequencing was carried out using blood, either unsorted or a sorted T cell fraction (not recorded which). This TCR came from a human donor who was either an allogeneic HSCT recipient or a stem cell or donor lymphocyte infusion donor (not recorded which). It is not recorded whose cells these are; they may come from a transplant donor. The CDR3 protein is CASRIQTAEAFF. The CDR3 DNA follows: TGTGCCAGCAGAATCCAGACAGCTGAAGCTTTCTTT.